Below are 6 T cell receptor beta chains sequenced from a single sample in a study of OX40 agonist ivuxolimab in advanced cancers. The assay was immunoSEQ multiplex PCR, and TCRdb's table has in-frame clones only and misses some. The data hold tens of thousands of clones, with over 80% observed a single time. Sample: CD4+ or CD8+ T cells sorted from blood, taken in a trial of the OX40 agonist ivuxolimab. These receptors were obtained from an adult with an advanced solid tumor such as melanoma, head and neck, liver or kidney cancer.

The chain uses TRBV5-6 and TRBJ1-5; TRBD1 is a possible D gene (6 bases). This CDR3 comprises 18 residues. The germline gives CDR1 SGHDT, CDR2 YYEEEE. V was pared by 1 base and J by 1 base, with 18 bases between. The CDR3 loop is CASSLTRGFIGSNQPQHF. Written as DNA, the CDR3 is TGTGCCAGCAGCTTGACCAGGGGATTCATTGGGAGCAATCAGCCCCAGCATTTT.

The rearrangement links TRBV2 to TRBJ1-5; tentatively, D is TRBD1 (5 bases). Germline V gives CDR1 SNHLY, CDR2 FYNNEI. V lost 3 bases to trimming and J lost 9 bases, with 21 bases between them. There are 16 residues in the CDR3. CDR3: CASSEEGSVDQGPQHF. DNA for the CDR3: TGTGCCAGCAGTGAGGAGGGGTCCGTGGACCAGGGGCCCCAGCATTTT.

CDR3 DNA sequence: TGTGCCAGCAGTTTCCCCCGACTAGCGGAGCTCTACAATGAGCAGTTCTTC. Protein sequence: CASSFPRLAELYNEQFF. The rearrangement joins TRBV28 to TRBJ2-1; the match to TRBD2 covers 9 bases. The CDR3 is 17 amino acids. The germline V gene has CDR1 MDHEN and CDR2 SYDVKM. V lost 3 bases to trimming and J lost 3 bases; unmatched junction nucleotides: 9.

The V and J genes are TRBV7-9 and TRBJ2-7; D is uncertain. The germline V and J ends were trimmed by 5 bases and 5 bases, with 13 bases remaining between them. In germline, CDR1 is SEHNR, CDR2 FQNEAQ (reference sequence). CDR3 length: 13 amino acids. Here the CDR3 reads CASSPPWGNEQYF. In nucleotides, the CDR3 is TGTGCCAGCAGCCCCCCCTGGGGTAACGAGCAGTACTTC.

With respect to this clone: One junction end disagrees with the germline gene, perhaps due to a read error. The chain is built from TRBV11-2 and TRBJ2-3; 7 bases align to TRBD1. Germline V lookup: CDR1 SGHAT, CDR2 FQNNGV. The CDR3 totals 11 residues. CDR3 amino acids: CASSWTDRTEF. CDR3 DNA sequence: TGTGCCAGCAGCTGGACGGACAGGACGGAATTT.

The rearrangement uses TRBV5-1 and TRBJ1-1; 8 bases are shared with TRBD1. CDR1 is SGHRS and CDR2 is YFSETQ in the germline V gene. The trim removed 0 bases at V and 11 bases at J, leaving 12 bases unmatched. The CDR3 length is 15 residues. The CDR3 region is CASSLGQGLPKEAFF. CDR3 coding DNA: TGCGCCAGCAGCTTGGGACAGGGGCTTCCCAAGGAGGCTTTCTTT.